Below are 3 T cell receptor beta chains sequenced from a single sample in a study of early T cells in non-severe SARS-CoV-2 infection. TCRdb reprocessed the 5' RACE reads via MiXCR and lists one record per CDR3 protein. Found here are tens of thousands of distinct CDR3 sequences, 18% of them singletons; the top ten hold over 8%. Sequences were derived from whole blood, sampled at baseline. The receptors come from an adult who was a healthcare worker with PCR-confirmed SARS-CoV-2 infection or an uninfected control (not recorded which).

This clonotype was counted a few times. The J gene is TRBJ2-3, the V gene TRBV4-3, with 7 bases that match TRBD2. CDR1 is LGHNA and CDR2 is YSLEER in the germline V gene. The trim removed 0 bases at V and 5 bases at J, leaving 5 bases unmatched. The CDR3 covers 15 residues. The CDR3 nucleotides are TGCGCCAGCAGCCAAGATGCGGGAGTGGTAGATACGCAGTATTTT. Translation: CASSQDAGVVDTQYF.

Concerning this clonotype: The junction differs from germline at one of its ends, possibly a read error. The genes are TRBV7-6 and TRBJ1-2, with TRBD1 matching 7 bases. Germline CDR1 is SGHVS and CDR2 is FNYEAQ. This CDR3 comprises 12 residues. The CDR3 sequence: CVSSSTGFGYTF. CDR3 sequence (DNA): TGTGTCAGCAGCTCGACAGGGTTCGGCTACACCTTC.

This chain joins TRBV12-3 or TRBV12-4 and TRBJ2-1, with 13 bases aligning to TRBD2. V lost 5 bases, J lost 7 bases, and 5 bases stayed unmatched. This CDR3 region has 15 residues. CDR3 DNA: TGTGCCAGCAGTACTAGCGGGAGGGCCGAGAATGAGCAGTTCTTC. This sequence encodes CASSTSGRAENEQFF.